The 21 T cell receptor beta chains reported below all come from one sample, sequenced in a study of CD8 T cells in Susac syndrome. When the RNA was reverse transcribed, random hexamers were used with an input of 0.5 to 1 ug. In TCRdb, the immunoSEQ multiplex PCR reads were re-called with MiXCR into one record per CDR3 protein. This table holds approximately 190,000 distinct CDR3 sequences, more than 85% found once. The sequenced sample was CD8+ T cells from PBMCs. These receptor sequences come from a human donor with Susac syndrome.

V gene TRBV29-1 combines with J gene TRBJ1-1; D call uncertain. The V end was cut by 4 bases, the J end by 2 bases, with 5 bases between. CDR1 and CDR2 (germline): SQVTM, ANQGSEA. The CDR3 extends over 11 amino acids. CDR3 residues: CSVGVNTEAFF. DNA of the CDR3: TGCAGCGTTGGTGTAAACACTGAAGCTTTCTTT.

The rearrangement uses TRBV20-1 and TRBJ2-1, with TRBD2 identical over 9 bases. CDR3 length: 18 amino acids. Losses at the gene ends were 0 bases for V and 3 bases for J; bases not matched to a gene: 12. Germline V gene data show CDR1 as DFQATT and CDR2 as SNEGSKA (reference sequence). The CDR3 sequence: CSARDSGGRLADYNEQFF. CDR3 sequence (DNA): TGCAGTGCTAGAGATTCAGGGGGAAGACTAGCGGACTACAATGAGCAGTTCTTC.

The gene calls are TRBV20-1 and TRBJ2-7; weak D call: TRBD2 (5 bases). This CDR3 is 17 amino acids long. Germline CDR1 is DFQATT and CDR2 is SNEGSKA (reference sequence). With 2 bases removed from V and 7 bases from J, the gap between germline ends came to 27 bases. The CDR3: CSARNPFDDYTTNEQYF. The CDR3 coding sequence is TGCAGTGCTAGAAATCCGTTCGACGACTACACCACGAATGAGCAGTACTTC.

This chain connects TRBV15 to TRBJ2-5, with 12 bases fitting TRBD2. Trimming removed 0 bases from V and 3 bases from J; junction bases left unmatched: 2. Germline CDR1 is LNHNV and CDR2 is YYDKDF (reference sequence). The CDR3 consists of 16 residues. CDR3 bases: TGTGCCACCAGCAGAGAAAGGACTAGCGGGAAAGAGACCCAGTACTTC. Residues: CATSRERTSGKETQYF.

The chain combines TRBV14 with TRBJ1-1; 7 nucleotides match TRBD1. The germline gives CDR1 SGHDN, CDR2 FVKESK. Unmatched junction bases numbered 8, after V lost 4 bases and J lost 3 bases. The CDR3 is 15 amino acids. The CDR3 protein is CASSLSPGQYTEAFF. CDR3 DNA: TGTGCCAGCAGCCTCTCTCCGGGACAGTACACTGAAGCTTTCTTT.

The chain employs TRBV11-2 and TRBJ2-3; 7 bases line up with TRBD2. J gave up 5 bases and V 6 bases, and 14 bases lay outside the gene matches. The CDR3 totals 16 residues. Germline V gives CDR1 SGHAT, CDR2 FQNNGV. CDR3 nucleotide sequence: TGTGCCAGCAGTCACAACGTCCCTAGCGGAAGAGATACGCAGTATTTT. Residues: CASSHNVPSGRDTQYF.

The chain carries TRBV30 and TRBJ1-1, with 7 positions matching TRBD1. Unmatched junction bases numbered 3, after V lost 4 bases and J lost 1 base. This CDR3 has 13 residues. Germline values: CDR1 GTSNPN, CDR2 SVGIG (reference sequence). The CDR3 region has the DNA TGTGCCTGGATGGGACAGCCGAACACTGAAGCTTTCTTT. It yields the protein CAWMGQPNTEAFF.

The chain couples TRBV4-1 to TRBJ1-1, with 9 bases fitting TRBD1. V was pared by 4 bases and J by 3 bases, with 9 bases of the junction left unmatched. CDR3 length equals 16 residues. Per germline, CDR1 MGHRA and CDR2 YSYEKL. CDR3 in DNA: TGCGCCAGCAGCCGAACCGGGACAGGGATAGACACTGAAGCTTTCTTT. Translated: CASSRTGTGIDTEAFF.

This chain links TRBV27 with TRBJ2-1, with TRBD2 as a possible D gene (6 bases). The CDR3 has 13 amino acids. Deletions cut 2 bases from V and 9 bases from J, with 11 bases between. Germline V gene lookup returns CDR1 MNHEY and CDR2 SMNVEV (reference sequence). CDR3 DNA sequence: TGTGCCAGCAGTTTACCCGGGGGTACTGAGCAGTTCTTC. Translation: CASSLPGGTEQFF.

The chain couples TRBV20-1 to TRBJ2-7, with D possibly TRBD2 on 5 matching bases. V lost 0 bases and J lost 3, with 9 bases in between. There are 13 residues in the CDR3. Germline CDR1 DFQATT, CDR2 SNEGSKA (reference sequence). CDR3 nucleotides: TGCAGTGCTAGAGAAGGCGGGTACTACGAGCAGTACTTC. It codes for CSAREGGYYEQYF.

The J gene is TRBJ1-5, the V gene TRBV28; TRBD1 is a possible D gene (6 bases). Trimming took off 9 bases at V and 5 bases at J, with 14 bases between the two ends. The germline CDR1 and CDR2 sequences are MDHEN and SYDVKM. CDR3 size: 13 residues. The DNA of the CDR3 is TGTGCCAGTTCTCGACAGGATTATCAGCCCCAGCATTTT. The encoded protein is CASSRQDYQPQHF.

The V gene is TRBV9, the J gene TRBJ2-3; 7 bases are a match to TRBD2. The CDR3 totals 18 residues. The V segment lost 1 base and the J segment 4 bases; nucleotides outside the gene matches: 15. CDR1 and CDR2 from the germline V gene are SGDLS and YYNGEE. CDR3 DNA sequence: TGTGCCAGCAGCGTAATGGGAGGGACTGGCACACAGGCAGATACGCAGTATTTT. It yields the protein CASSVMGGTGTQADTQYF.

The V gene is TRBV14, the J gene TRBJ1-2; 7 nucleotides agree with TRBD1. The CDR3 has 14 residues. V lost 5 bases, J lost 7 bases, and 10 bases stayed unmatched. Per germline, CDR1 SGHDN and CDR2 FVKESK. The CDR3 nucleotides are TGTGCCAGCAGCTACCGACAGGGTAGTAGTGGCTACACCTTC. The encoded protein is CASSYRQGSSGYTF.

The J gene is TRBJ1-2, the V gene TRBV12-3 or TRBV12-4; 9 positions agree with TRBD1. Trimming removed 6 bases from V and 5 bases from J; junction bases left unmatched: 7. The CDR3 consists of 14 residues. The CDR3 sequence: CASSPGTGIYGYTF. The CDR3 DNA reads as TGTGCCAGCAGCCCCGGGACAGGGATTTATGGCTACACCTTC.

The genes are TRBV27 and TRBJ1-5, with TRBD1 matching over 8 bases. The CDR3 runs 17 residues. V gave up 5 bases and J gave up 0 bases; unmatched junction bases: 9. The germline gives CDR1 MNHEY, CDR2 SMNVEV (reference sequence). The chain's CDR3 is CASSTMTGTGSNQPQHF. CDR3 nucleotide sequence: TGTGCCAGCAGTACAATGACCGGGACAGGTAGCAATCAGCCCCAGCATTTT.

This sequence joins TRBV27 and TRBJ2-7; D gene unclear. The germline V gene has CDR1 MNHEY and CDR2 SMNVEV (reference sequence). V was pared by 8 bases and J by 0 bases, with 14 bases between. The CDR3 is 14 amino acids. The CDR3 sequence: CASSDTLSSYEQYF. CDR3 DNA sequence: TGTGCCAGCTCCGACACATTATCCTCCTACGAGCAGTACTTC.

V is TRBV28 and J is TRBJ1-2; the D gene is possibly TRBD1 (6 bases). The CDR3 consists of 14 residues. Germline-derived CDR1 and CDR2 are MDHEN and SYDVKM. Trimming took off 5 bases at V and 1 base at J, with 11 bases between the two ends. The CDR3 here is CASSPRQDNYGYTF. CDR3 in DNA: TGTGCCAGCAGTCCCCGACAGGATAACTATGGCTACACCTTC.

CDR3 in amino acids: CATSAGGIVYEQYF. CDR3 bases: TGTGCCACCAGTGCAGGCGGGATCGTCTACGAGCAGTACTTC. V and J are TRBV24-1 and TRBJ2-7, with D possibly being TRBD2 (6 bases). Trimming took off 5 bases at V and 3 bases at J, with 13 bases between the two ends. This CDR3 region has 14 residues. CDR1 KGHDR and CDR2 SFDVKD come from the germline V gene.

V and J are TRBV12-5 and TRBJ2-2, with D perhaps matching TRBD1 (6 bases). Trimming pared 6 bases from V and 2 bases from J, leaving 13 bases between. The length of the CDR3 is 15 residues. CDR1 and CDR2 (germline): LGHNT, FRNRAP. CDR3 sequence: CASGTGVLNTGELFF. For the CDR3, the DNA is TGTGCTAGTGGGACAGGAGTGCTAAACACCGGGGAGCTGTTTTTT.

The chain uses TRBV7-8 and TRBJ2-3, with D unresolved. Trimming cost V 5 bases and J 6 bases, with 18 bases left between them. The CDR3 has 15 residues. Germline V gene data show CDR1 as SGHVS and CDR2 as FQNEAQ. This CDR3 reads CASSPTVGFTDTQYF. In DNA, the CDR3 is TGTGCCAGCAGCCCCACCGTGGGGTTTACGGATACGCAGTATTTT.

The V and J genes are TRBV9 and TRBJ2-1; TRBD2 is a possible D gene (6 bases). V dropped 2 bases and J dropped 5 bases, with 14 bases sitting between them. Germline CDR1 is SGDLS and CDR2 is YYNGEE. CDR3 length: 15 amino acids. The CDR3 DNA reads TGTGCCAGCAGCGTGGGGGGACTGGGGAACAATGAGCAGTTCTTC. Its protein is CASSVGGLGNNEQFF.